The clone carrying this TCR beta chain showed up just once. V shed 3 bases and J shed 13 bases, with 12 bases lying between them. Germline assignment: CDR1 MDHEN and CDR2 SYDVKM. The CDR3 is 12 amino acids. This specimen belongs to a study of OX40 agonist ivuxolimab in advanced cancers. At the level of the study: Prior anti-PD-1, anti-PD-L1 or anti-CTLA-4 therapy did not bar entry, and around 39% had some.

Here immunoSEQ multiplex PCR was the method, and the copy in TCRdb shows in-frame clones only, minus some. The sample holds 70,000 to 95,000 clones, approximately 91% seen once. J is TRBJ1-4 and V is TRBV28, with no clear D. Sample: CD4+ or CD8+ T cells sorted from blood, taken in a trial of the OX40 agonist ivuxolimab. The TCR comes from an adult with an advanced solid tumor such as melanoma, head and neck, liver or kidney cancer. The CDR3 DNA reads TGTGCCAGCAGTTTGATAGGGAGTGGACTGTTTTTT. Translated: CASSLIGSGLFF.